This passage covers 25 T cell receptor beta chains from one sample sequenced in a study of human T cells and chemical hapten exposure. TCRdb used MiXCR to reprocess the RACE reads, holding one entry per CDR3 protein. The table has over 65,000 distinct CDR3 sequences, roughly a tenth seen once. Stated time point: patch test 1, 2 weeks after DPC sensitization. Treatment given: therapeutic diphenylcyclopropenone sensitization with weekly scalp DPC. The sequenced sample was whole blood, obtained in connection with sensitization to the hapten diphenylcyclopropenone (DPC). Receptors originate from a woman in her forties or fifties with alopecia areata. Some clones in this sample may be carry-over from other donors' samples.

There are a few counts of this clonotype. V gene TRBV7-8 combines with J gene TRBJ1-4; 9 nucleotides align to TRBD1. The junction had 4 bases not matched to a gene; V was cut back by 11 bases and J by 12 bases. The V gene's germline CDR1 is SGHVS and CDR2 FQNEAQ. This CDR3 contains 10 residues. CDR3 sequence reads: CAVGDRELFF. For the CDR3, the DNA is TGTGCCGTGGGGGACAGGGAACTGTTTTTT.

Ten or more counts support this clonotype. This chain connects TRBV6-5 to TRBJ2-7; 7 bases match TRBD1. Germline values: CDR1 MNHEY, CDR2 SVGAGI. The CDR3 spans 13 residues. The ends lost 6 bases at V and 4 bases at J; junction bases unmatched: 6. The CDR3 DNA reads TGTGCCAGCAGAAAGACAGGGTCGTACGAGCAGTACTTC. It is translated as CASRKTGSYEQYF.

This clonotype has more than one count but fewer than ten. CDR3 residues: CASSPYGISGNQPQHF. The DNA for the CDR3 is TGTGCCAGCTCACCGTACGGGATATCCGGCAATCAGCCCCAGCATTTT. V is TRBV18 and J is TRBJ1-5; D is ambiguous. Germline V gene lookup returns CDR1 KGHSH and CDR2 LQKENI. CDR3 length: 16 residues. Trimming removed 3 bases from V and 2 bases from J, with 14 bases in between. Complete variable domain (other parts from reference TRBV18 and TRBJ1-5): NAGVMQNPRHLVRRRGQEARLRCSPMKGHSHVYWYRQLPEEGLKFMVYLQKENIIDESGMPKERFSAEFPKEGPSILRIQQVVRGDSAAYFCASSPYGISGNQPQHFGDGTRLSIL.

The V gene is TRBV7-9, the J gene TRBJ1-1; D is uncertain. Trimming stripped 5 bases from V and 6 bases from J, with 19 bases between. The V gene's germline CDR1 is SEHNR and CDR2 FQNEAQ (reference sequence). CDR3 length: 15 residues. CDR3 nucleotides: TGTGCCAGCAGCCCGTCGGTGGTAGTGGTCCCTGAAGCTTTCTTT. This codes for CASSPSVVVVPEAFF. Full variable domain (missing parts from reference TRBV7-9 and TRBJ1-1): DTGVSQNPRHKITKRGQNVTFRCDPISEHNRLYWYRQTLGQGPEFLTYFQNEAQLEKSRLLSDRFSAERPKGSFSTLEIQRTEQGDSAMYLCASSPSVVVVPEAFFGQGTRLTVV.

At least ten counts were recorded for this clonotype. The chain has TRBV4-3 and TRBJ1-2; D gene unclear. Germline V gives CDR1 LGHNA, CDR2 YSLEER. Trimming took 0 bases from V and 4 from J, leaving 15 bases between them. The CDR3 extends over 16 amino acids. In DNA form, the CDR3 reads TGCGCCAGCAGCCAAGAATCCGCAGGCAACAGCTATGGCTACACCTTC. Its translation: CASSQESAGNSYGYTF.

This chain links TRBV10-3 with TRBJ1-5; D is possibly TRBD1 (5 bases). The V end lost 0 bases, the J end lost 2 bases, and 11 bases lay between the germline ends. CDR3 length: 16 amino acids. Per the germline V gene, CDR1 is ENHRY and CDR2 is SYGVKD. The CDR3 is CAISESFTGGNQPQHF. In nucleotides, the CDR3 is TGTGCCATCAGTGAGTCGTTCACGGGGGGCAATCAGCCCCAGCATTTT.

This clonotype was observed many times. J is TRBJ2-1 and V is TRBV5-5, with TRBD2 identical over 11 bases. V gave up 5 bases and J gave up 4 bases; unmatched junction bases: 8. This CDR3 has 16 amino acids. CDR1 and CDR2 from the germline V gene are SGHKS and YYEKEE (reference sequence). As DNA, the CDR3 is TGTGCCAGCAGATACGGACTAGCGGGTCCTTACAATGAGCAGTTCTTC. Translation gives CASRYGLAGPYNEQFF.

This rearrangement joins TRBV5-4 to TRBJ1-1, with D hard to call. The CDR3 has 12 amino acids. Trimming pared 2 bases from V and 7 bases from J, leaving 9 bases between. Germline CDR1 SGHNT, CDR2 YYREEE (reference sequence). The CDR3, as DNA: TGTGCCAGCAGCTTTCTTTATAATGAAGCTTTCTTT. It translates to CASSFLYNEAFF.

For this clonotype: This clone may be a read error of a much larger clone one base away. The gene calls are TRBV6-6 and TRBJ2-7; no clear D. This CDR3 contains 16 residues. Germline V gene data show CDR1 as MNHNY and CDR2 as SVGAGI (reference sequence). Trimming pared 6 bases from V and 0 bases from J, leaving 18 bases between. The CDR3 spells CASRPGVAPSSYEQYF. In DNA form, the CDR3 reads TGTGCCAGCAGGCCCGGAGTAGCCCCGAGCTCCTACGAGCAGTACTTC.

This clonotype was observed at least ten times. CDR3 DNA sequence: TGCAGCGCCCGACGCGAACCCGGGGAAAAACTGTTTTTT. It encodes CSARREPGEKLFF. V usage is TRBV29-1 and J usage is TRBJ1-4; no reliable D call. V was clipped by 7 bases and J by 8 bases, with 17 bases between them. Germline CDR1 reads SQVTM; CDR2 reads ANQGSEA. The CDR3 consists of 13 residues.

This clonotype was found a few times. CDR3 in amino acids: CASRKQGRETQYF. The CDR3 nucleotides are TGTGCCAGCAGGAAACAGGGACGAGAGACCCAGTACTTC. The V and J genes are TRBV27 and TRBJ2-5, with D perhaps TRBD1 (6 bases). V was trimmed by 6 bases and J by 4 bases, leaving 12 bases between them. This CDR3 is 13 amino acids long. Germline V CDR1 and CDR2: MNHEY, SMNVEV (reference sequence).

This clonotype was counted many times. This CDR3 reads CSARGATGTQGYEQYF. Here the CDR3 DNA reads TGCAGTGCTAGGGGGGCCACCGGGACCCAGGGGTACGAGCAGTACTTC. This sequence joins TRBV20-1 and TRBJ2-7, with a possible D match to TRBD1 (6 bases). V gave up 3 bases and J gave up 4 bases, with 22 bases separating them. The CDR3 consists of 16 residues. Looked up from germline, CDR1 is DFQATT and CDR2 is SNEGSKA (reference sequence).

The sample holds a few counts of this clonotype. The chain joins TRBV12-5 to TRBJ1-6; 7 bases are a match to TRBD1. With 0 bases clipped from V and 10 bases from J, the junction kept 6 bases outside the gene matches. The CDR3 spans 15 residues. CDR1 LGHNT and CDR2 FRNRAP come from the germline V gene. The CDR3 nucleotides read TGTGCTAGTGGTTTGGTACCCCTACAGGGGTCACCCCTCCACTTT. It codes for CASGLVPLQGSPLHF.

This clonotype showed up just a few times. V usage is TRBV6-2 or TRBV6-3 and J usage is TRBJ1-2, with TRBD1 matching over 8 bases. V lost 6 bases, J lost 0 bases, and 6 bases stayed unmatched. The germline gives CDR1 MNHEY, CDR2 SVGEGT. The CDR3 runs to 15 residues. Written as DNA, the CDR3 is TGTGCCAGCAGCCCGCCACAGGGGGCTAACTATGGCTACACCTTC. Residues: CASSPPQGANYGYTF.

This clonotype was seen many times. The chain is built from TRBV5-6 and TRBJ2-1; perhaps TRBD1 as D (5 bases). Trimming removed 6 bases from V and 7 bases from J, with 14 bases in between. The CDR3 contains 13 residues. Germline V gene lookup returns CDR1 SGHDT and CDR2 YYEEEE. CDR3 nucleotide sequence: TGTGCCAGCACCCAGGGCATAGGGAATGAGCAGTTCTTC. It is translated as CASTQGIGNEQFF.

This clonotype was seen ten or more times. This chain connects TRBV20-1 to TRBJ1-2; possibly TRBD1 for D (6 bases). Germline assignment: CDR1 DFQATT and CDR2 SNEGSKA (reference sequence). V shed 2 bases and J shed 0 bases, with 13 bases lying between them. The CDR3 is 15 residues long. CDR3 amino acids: CSARSGQTANYGYTF. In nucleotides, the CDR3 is TGCAGTGCTAGATCCGGACAGACAGCTAACTATGGCTACACCTTC.

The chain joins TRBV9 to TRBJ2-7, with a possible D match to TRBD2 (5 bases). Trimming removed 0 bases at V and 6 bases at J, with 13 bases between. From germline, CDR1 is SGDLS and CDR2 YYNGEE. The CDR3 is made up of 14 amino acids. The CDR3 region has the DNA TGTGCCAGCAGCGTAGCGGAGGAATTTGGCGAGCAGTACTTC. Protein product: CASSVAEEFGEQYF.

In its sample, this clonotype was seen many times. CDR3 sequence (DNA): TGCAGTGCTAAAGGGGGGGACACTGAAGCTTTCTTT. The encoded protein is CSAKGGDTEAFF. V is TRBV20-1 and J is TRBJ1-1, with D perhaps TRBD1 (6 bases). This CDR3 spans 12 amino acids. Germline V lookup: CDR1 DFQATT, CDR2 SNEGSKA (reference sequence). Trimming shortened V by 4 bases and J by 3 bases, and 9 bases separated the two germline ends.

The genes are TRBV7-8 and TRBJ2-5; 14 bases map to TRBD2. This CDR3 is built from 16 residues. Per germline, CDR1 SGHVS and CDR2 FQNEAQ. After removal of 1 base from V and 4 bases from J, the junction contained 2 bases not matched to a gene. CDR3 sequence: CASSLGGLAGGETQYF. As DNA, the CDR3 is TGTGCCAGCAGCTTAGGAGGACTAGCGGGAGGAGAGACCCAGTACTTC.

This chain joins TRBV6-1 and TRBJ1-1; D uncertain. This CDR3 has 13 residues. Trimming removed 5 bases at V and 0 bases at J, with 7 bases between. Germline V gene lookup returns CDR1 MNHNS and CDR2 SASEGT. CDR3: CASSHKLNTEAFF. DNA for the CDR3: TGTGCCAGCAGTCATAAATTGAACACTGAAGCTTTCTTT.

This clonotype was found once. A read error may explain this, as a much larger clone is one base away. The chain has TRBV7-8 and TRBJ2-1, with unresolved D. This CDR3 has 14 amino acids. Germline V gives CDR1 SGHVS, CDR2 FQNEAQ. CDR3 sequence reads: CASGFDRQGNEQFF. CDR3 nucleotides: TGTGCCAGCGGCTTCGACCGACAAGGCAATGAGCAGTTCTTC.

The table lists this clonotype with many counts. The CDR3 is CASSPVFWTEAFF. CDR3 DNA: TGTGCCAGCAGCCCTGTATTTTGGACTGAAGCTTTCTTT. The chain recombines TRBV11-2 with TRBJ1-1; D unclear. CDR1 and CDR2 (germline): SGHAT, FQNNGV. The germline V and J ends were trimmed by 5 bases and 5 bases, with 12 bases remaining between them. The CDR3 contains 13 residues.

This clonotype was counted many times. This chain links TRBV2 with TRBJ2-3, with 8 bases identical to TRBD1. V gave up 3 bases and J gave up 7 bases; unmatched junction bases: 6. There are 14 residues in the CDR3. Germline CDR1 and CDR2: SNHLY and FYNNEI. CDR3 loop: CASSEQGALYTQYF. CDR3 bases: TGTGCCAGCAGTGAGCAGGGGGCTCTGTATACGCAGTATTTT.

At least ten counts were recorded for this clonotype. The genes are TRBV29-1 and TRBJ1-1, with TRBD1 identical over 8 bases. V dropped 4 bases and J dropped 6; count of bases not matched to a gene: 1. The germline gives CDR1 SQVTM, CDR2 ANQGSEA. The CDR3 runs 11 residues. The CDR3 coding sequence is TGCAGCGTTGGACAGGGGTCTGAAGCTTTCTTT. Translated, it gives CSVGQGSEAFF.

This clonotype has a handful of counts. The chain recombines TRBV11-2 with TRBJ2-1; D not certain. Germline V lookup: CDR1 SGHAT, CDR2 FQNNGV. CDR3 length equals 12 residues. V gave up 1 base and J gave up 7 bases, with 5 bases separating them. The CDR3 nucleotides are TGTGCCAGCAGCTTAGTTCCAAATGAGCAGTTCTTC. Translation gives CASSLVPNEQFF.